The clone carrying this T cell receptor (beta chain) was picked up a small number of times. Its antigen is unknown. This entry comes from a study of T-cell memory formation after mild COVID-19. Across the whole study: The TCR clusters were mostly specific to one donor. General study points: Largely, contracting CD4+ clones fell within CM and EM, and contracting CD8+ clones within EMRA. Day 15 to 85 contracting clones showed balanced CD4/CD8; day 15 to 37 expanders favored CD4+. Cross-reactive memory appears to have joined, as suggested by some responding clones showing up in pre-infection memory.

TCRdb used MiXCR to reprocess the 5' RACE reads, holding one entry per CDR3 protein. The sample includes roughly 350,000 distinct CDR3 sequences, 12% to 15% seen only once; the top ten take 20% to 25%. The V gene's germline CDR1 is DFQATT and CDR2 SNEGSKA (reference sequence). The ends lost 5 bases at V and 6 bases at J; junction bases unmatched: 4. There are 12 residues in the CDR3. The chain combines TRBV20-1 with TRBJ1-5; 7 bases are shared with TRBD1. Specimen: PBMCs or a T cell subset sorted from them (not recorded which). The receptor was derived from a young man who had mild COVID-19 (a few samples of this study predate the infection). Cell type and time point are not known. The CDR3 region has the DNA TGCAGTGCTTCGGACAGGACTCAGCCCCAGCATTTT. Translated: CSASDRTQPQHF.